This TCR beta chain was sequenced during a study of human T cells and chemical hapten exposure. Study outcomes and limitations: With alopecia, donors may have immune responses unlike healthy people's.

This clonotype has ten or more counts. Antigen unknown. The time point here: patch test 3, about 24 weeks after DPC sensitization. The treatment here: therapeutic diphenylcyclopropenone sensitization with weekly scalp DPC. Every donor had alopecia and was 18 to 70 years old; all were suitable for DPC. In the library, unique molecular identifiers were attached to individual cDNA molecules. TCRdb re-analysed the RACE reads in MiXCR, keeping a single row per CDR3 protein. Among 50,000 to 80,000 distinct CDR3 sequences, 8% to 13% were seen once, and the ten largest hold roughly 2.3%. With V trimmed by 2 bases and J by 4 bases, 7 bases remained unmatched. The germline V gene encodes CDR1 DFQATT and CDR2 SNEGSKA (reference sequence). The CDR3 totals 14 residues.

The sequence came from a woman under 40 with alopecia areata. Some clones in this sample may be carry-over from other donors' samples. The rearrangement joins TRBV20-1 to TRBJ1-2, with TRBD1 identical over 7 bases. Here the sequenced sample was whole blood, taken in connection with sensitization to the hapten diphenylcyclopropenone (DPC). In DNA form, the CDR3 reads TGCAGTGCTAGAAGGCAGGGGGTAGGCTATGGCTACACCTTC. Translating gives CSARRQGVGYGYTF.